The present TCR beta chain was sequenced within a study of shared clonotypes between healthy human individuals. This clone has a single count. CDR1 and CDR2 (germline): SGHTA, FQGNSA. The CDR3 loop spans 15 amino acids. Trimming took 5 bases from V and 2 from J, leaving 12 bases between them. Using immunoSEQ multiplex PCR, the repertoire was profiled, and TCRdb retains in-frame clones only, with some absent. The data contain nearly 1 million clones, about three quarters of them singletons. This TCR came from a man aged 18 to 30 in good health. This chain joins TRBV7-2 and TRBJ2-2; D unresolved. Input material: memory CD4+ T cells sorted from blood. Stated subset: CD45RA-negative fraction. The CDR3 DNA follows: TGTGCCAGCAGCCCGAGGTCGGGCAACACCGGGGAGCTGTTTTTT. It yields the protein CASSPRSGNTGELFF.